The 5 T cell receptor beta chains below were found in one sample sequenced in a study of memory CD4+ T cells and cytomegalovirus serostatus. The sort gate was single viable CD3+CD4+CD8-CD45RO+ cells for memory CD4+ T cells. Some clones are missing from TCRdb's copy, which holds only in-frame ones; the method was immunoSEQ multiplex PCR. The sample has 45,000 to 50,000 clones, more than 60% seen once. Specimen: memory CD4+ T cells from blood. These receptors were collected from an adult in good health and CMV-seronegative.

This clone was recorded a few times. The CDR3 reads CASSPHPRRENTEAFF. The CDR3 DNA reads TGTGCCAGCAGCCCTCACCCAAGACGGGAGAACACTGAAGCTTTCTTT. The chain joins TRBV12-1 to TRBJ1-1. TRBV12-1 is annotated as a pseudogene. The CDR3 is 16 residues long.

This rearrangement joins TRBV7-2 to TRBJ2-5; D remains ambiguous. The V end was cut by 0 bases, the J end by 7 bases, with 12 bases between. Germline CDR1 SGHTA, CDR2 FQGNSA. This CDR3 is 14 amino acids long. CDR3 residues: CASSLAGIDRTQYF. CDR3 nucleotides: TGTGCCAGCAGCTTAGCAGGGATTGATCGGACCCAGTACTTC.

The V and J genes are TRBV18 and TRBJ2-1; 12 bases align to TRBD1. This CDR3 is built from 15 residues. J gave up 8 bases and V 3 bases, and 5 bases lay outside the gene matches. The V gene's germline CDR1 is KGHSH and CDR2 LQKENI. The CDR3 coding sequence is TGTGCCAGCTCACCGGGGACAGGGGGCAAGGATGAGCAGTTCTTC. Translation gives CASSPGTGGKDEQFF.

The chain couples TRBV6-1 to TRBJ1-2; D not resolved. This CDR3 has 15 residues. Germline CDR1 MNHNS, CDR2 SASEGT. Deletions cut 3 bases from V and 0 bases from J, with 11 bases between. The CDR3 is CASSDESSTNYGYTF. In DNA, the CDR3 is TGTGCCAGCAGTGATGAGAGTTCTACTAACTATGGCTACACCTTC.

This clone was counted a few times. CDR3 loop: CASSTLGDRGNSPLHF. The DNA of the CDR3 is TGTGCCAGCAGTACCCTCGGGGACAGGGGAAATTCACCCCTCCACTTT. The chain has TRBV6-6 and TRBJ1-6; 10 nucleotides line up with TRBD1. This CDR3 has 16 amino acids. The V segment lost 5 bases and the J segment 7 bases; nucleotides outside the gene matches: 8. Germline values: CDR1 MNHNY, CDR2 SVGAGI (reference sequence).